This TCR beta chain is drawn from a study of spatial heterogeneity in lung cancer (dated 2019 in TCRdb). Context from the whole study: Beta-chain transcripts were consistently detected in greater numbers than alpha-chain transcripts, which likely reflects a higher abundance of beta-chain transcripts. In tumor regions, TCR transcript counts showed a strong correlation with a T cell transcriptional module score from matched bulk RNA-seq. In the raw uncorrected reads, each unique combination of TCR and UMI appeared more than ten times on average. The study quantitatively compared TCR alpha and beta repertoires across multiple tumor regions, matched nontumor lung and blood in non-small cell lung cancer. The study linked features of the TCR repertoire to counts of nonsynonymous mutations, which were determined by whole-exome sequencing of tumor tissue. Both alpha and beta chains were TCR-sequenced in around 220 tumor regions, approximately 64 matched nontumor lung samples and some 50 PBMC samples obtained at surgery.

In the germline V gene (reference sequence), CDR1 corresponds to DFQATT and CDR2 to SNEGSKA. The junction shows trimming of 3 bases on V and 1 base on J, and the gene matches do not reach 4 bases of it. Reading from cysteine to phenylalanine, the CDR3 counts 14 amino acids. The CDR3 DNA has 42 bases and is translated from base 1. The label giving this sample's time point can be read as: sample taken at primary tumor resection. The donors were 60 to 80 patients from the lung TRACERx cohort who had early-stage, untreated non-small cell lung cancer. Whole RNA extracted from tumor and nontumor lung tissue, or from cryopreserved PBMC samples, was used for TCR sequencing without cell sorting. Only patients with enough RNA available from two or more tumor regions were chosen for TCR sequencing. Before being selected, tumor and adjacent nontumor lung specimens were reviewed by a lung pathologist. The receptor library was made with 5' RACE. TCRdb lists the instrument as NextSeq 500. The TCR library protocol attached a unique molecular identifier to each TCR cDNA molecule to allow correction of PCR and sequencing errors. In the original analysis: Decombinator tools were used for TCR identification, UMI-based error correction and CDR3 extraction. TCRs above a frequency of 2 per 1,000, corresponding to the top 1% of the tumor frequency distribution, were defined as expanded. Expanded tumor TCRs statistically deemed absent (corrected P<0.05) from at least one tumor region were classed as regional, and all other expanded tumor TCRs were classed as ubiquitous. Renyi diversity was calculated using the R vegan package after each repertoire was subsampled 100 times to 5,000 TCRs. To build CDR3 similarity networks, amino acid triplet string-kernel similarity was used, and CDR3s were connected when their pairwise similarity was above 0.82. Starting from the raw public reads, TCRdb applied fastp trimming at Q25, assembled clones with MiXCR and retained in-frame beta chains. Records with the same CDR3 protein are collapsed into one entry carrying the most frequent genes and DNA. TCRdb, not the authors, supplied the V and J calls. Here the sample has about 24,000 distinct CDR3 sequences; 8.8% occur a single time. Jointly, the top ten make up around 7.7% of the sample.

Study-wide conclusions, independent of this receptor: Counts of ubiquitous and regional expanded TCRs were found to correlate with counts of ubiquitous and regional nonsynonymous mutations, respectively. The tumor nonsynonymous mutation count correlated with the number of expanded intratumoral alpha and beta TCRs. Confirming at a functional level the hypothesis that regional TCRs recognize regional mutations was considered to require additional single-cell paired TCR alpha and beta sequencing. TCR-seq coverage of tumor T cells was estimated to be only roughly 7% for alpha chains and approximately 12% for beta chains.

In this sample, this clonotype turned up many times. Its antigen remains undetermined. No much larger clone is present one base from it, and per-base qualities are unavailable. Here the sequenced sample was lung tumor tissue, taken at surgery. This chain joins TRBV20-1 to TRBJ1-1; the central 8 bases match TRBD1. The clonotype originates from a male donor with early-stage non-small cell lung cancer. DNA sequence: TGCAGTGCTAGCAGACAGGGGAAGAACACTGAAGCTTTCTTT. This translates into CSASRQGKNTEAFF.